The entry below describes one TCR beta chain. Its recognized antigen is unknown. No base-level quality is on record; no much larger clone is a single base apart. The CDR3 runs 13 amino acids, cysteine and phenylalanine included. Left in the record is the CDR3 DNA by itself, 39 bases read in frame from the first base. The germline V gene encodes CDR1 KGHSH and CDR2 LQKENI. Trimming at the junction amounts to 3 bases on V and 5 bases on J, and the germline ends lie 10 bases apart. This entry is derived from a study of shared clonotypes between healthy human individuals (dated by TCRdb to 2020 to 2021). For context, the study as a whole: A couple of women and a few men aged 18 to 49 years were included in the cohort. Per donor, three plates each were used for CD4 naive and CD4 memory, two for CD8 naive, and one for CD8 memory. To increase sequencing depth and limit assay-specific biases, TCR repertoire library preparation and sequencing were carried out by different laboratories using diverse techniques. Each donor's leukapheresis produced roughly between roughly 0.85 and 10 billion PBMCs. The study deeply sequenced blood TCR repertoires of about 5 healthy adults to estimate repertoire size and the extent of clonotype sharing between individuals. Overall study results and their limits: Estimated clonotype richness was generally larger for naive than for memory subsets. Because the study included only a small number of donors, the genetic and exposure-history diversity represented was limited. Compared with non-shared clonotypes, clonotypes shared by all four sorted-subset donors had higher generation probabilities. Sharing across a few donors was observed for around 5% of naive CD4, less than 4% of naive CD8, 2% to 2.5% of memory CD4, and roughly 0.4% of memory CD8 clonotypes. Sampling was restricted to blood, and TCR repertoires in tissues likely differ from the TCR repertoires found in blood. Based on pairwise subsampling, the degree of clonotype sharing among donors was expected to be affected by sequencing depth. Incomplete sequencing was indicated by rarefaction of sorted-subset datasets, despite the large sequencing depth.

Donors were healthy HIV-negative adults with no recently reported acute infections or vaccinations. Every donor was a Caucasian adult residing in Nashville, Tennessee, USA. CD4+ T cells were enriched by magnetic negative selection; naive cells were then positively selected on CD45RA, and the negative fraction formed the memory subset. Blood was obtained by leukapheresis, after which PBMCs were separated by Ficoll-Histopaque density gradient centrifugation and cryopreserved in liquid nitrogen vapor phase. Analytical flow cytometry was used to check the purity and quantity of each magnetically sorted T cell population. Each sorted fraction had its genomic DNA isolated and then quantified by UV absorbance on a Nanodrop 2000c. Using the deep immunoSEQ assay, TCR CDR3 regions were amplified from genomic DNA by multiplex PCR. For each cell subset, the extracted genomic DNA was distributed evenly across all wells of several immunoSEQ 96-well plates, and each plate served as one replicate. For sorted subsets, around 0.2 ug genomic DNA, equal to tens of thousands of T cell genomes, was loaded into each replicate PCR. Purified libraries were quantified with a Qubit 3.0 fluorometer, sized on a Bioanalyzer 2100, and re-quantified with the KAPA Library Quantification kit. Each immunoSEQ 96-well plate was sequenced on its own single-read 150-cycle Illumina NextSeq 550 flow cell. Turning to the authors' computational methods: The immunoSEQ output contained only junctional sequences without quality scores, so filtering could not match that applied to full-length reads. Sequences were annotated with PyIR, a Python wrapper for IgBLAST v1.9, and V/J genes and CDR3 were assigned using IMGT germline references. Reads were filtered out if the reads had weak V/J assignments (E-value above 1e-6), no CDR3, stop codons, out-of-frame junctions, or ambiguous translated residues. V3J clonotypes were defined as sequences sharing an identical inferred V gene, J gene, and CDR3 amino acid sequence. Percentage overlap between repertoires was calculated by dividing the number of shared unique clonotypes by the size of the smaller repertoire. Three approaches were used to assess repertoire richness: RTK rarefaction, the Chao1 estimator, and Recon v2.1 estimates of unobserved clonotypes. Generation probabilities were computed with OLGA for all TCRbeta clonotypes obtained by the gDNA method from a handful of donors. TCRdb limited this immuneACCESS table to in-frame rearrangements with V and J called. A share of clones is missing; checked studies link under half to unresolved V genes, and the rest is unexplained. The V and J calls and clone size come from that table; D and trimming were worked out from the DNA. Present in this sample are 950,000 to 1,100,000 clones, about 84% of which were seen just once. The ten largest make up 0.6% to 0.7% of the sample.

Here the chain combines TRBV18 and TRBJ1-1; the D gene is unclear. The source material was memory CD4+ T cells from PBMCs. Sample cell subset or site, as interpreted from the label and publication: CD45RA-negative fraction. The clonotype comes from a man in his late teens or twenties in good health. Some clones in this sample may be carry-over from other donors' samples. The CDR3 protein sequence reads: CASSPGQLTEAFF. In nucleotide form, the sequence is TGTGCCAGCTCACCTGGTCAGTTGACTGAAGCTTTCTTT.